In this sample, the clone carrying this T cell receptor beta chain turned up once. The CDR3 sequence is 12 residues long. The germline V gene encodes CDR1 MNHEY and CDR2 SVGAGI. The ends were cut back, 10 bases at V and 3 bases at J, with 13 bases in the middle. The data stem from a study of T cell changes during pregnancy in multiple sclerosis. TCRdb's copy holds only in-frame clones and misses some; the assay was immunoSEQ multiplex PCR. Here the sample spans around 63,000 clones, around 92% being singletons. This TCR came from a female donor in good health, enrolled as a control in a pregnancy study. Sequenced here: peripheral blood, sampled in the third trimester of pregnancy. The chain joins TRBV6-5 to TRBJ2-7, with D unclear. The CDR3 spells CANKDSDYEQYF. The CDR3 DNA sequence: TGTGCCAACAAAGACTCAGACTACGAGCAGTACTTC.